The clone carrying this T cell receptor (beta chain) was counted only a few times. Its antigen is unknown. These data originate in a study of CD8 T cells in ankylosing spondylitis. Trimming shortened V by 0 bases and J by 4 bases, and 13 bases separated the two germline ends. This CDR3 comprises 15 residues. The germline CDR1 and CDR2 sequences are SGDLS and YYNGEE. TCRdb called the 5' RACE reads again in MiXCR, with one record for every CDR3 protein. The sample includes around 440,000 distinct CDR3 sequences, approximately 17% of them seen just once. General observations from the study: Made up of 7 to 9 highly homologous variants, a TCR beta motif appeared characteristic of ankylosing spondylitis blood. Matched ankylosing spondylitis synovial fluid reportedly contained a significantly enriched population of disease-linked clones. Earlier authors reported some of these motif variants in reactive arthritis synovial fluid and blood.

This TCR was sampled from a male donor with ankylosing spondylitis. Material: blood, either unsorted or a sorted T cell fraction (not recorded which). This chain joins TRBV9 and TRBJ1-2; D is undetermined. CDR3 DNA sequence: TGTGCCAGCAGCGTAGATGGAGGAACCCTCTATGGCTACACCTTC. This sequence encodes CASSVDGGTLYGYTF.